The 2 T cell receptor beta chains below all came from one sample that was sequenced in a study of T-cell memory formation after mild COVID-19. TCRdb re-analysed the 5' RACE reads in MiXCR, keeping a single row per CDR3 protein. The sample contains about 400,000 distinct CDR3 sequences, around 22% of which appear only once. The source material was PBMCs or a T cell subset sorted from them (not recorded which). Receptor source: an adult woman who had mild COVID-19 (a few samples of this study predate the infection). Cell type and time point are not known.

J is TRBJ2-7 and V is TRBV6-1; D remains ambiguous. V was pared by 2 bases and J by 4 bases, with 6 bases between. The CDR3 totals 12 residues. Germline V CDR1 and CDR2: MNHNS, SASEGT. CDR3 protein: CASSEMGYEQYF. The CDR3 DNA is TGTGCCAGCAGTGAAATGGGATACGAGCAGTACTTC.

This clonotype was picked up many times. The chain employs TRBV5-1 and TRBJ2-7; D not resolved. The CDR3 totals 15 residues. The germline V and J ends were trimmed by 0 bases and 2 bases, with 12 bases remaining between them. In germline, CDR1 is SGHRS, CDR2 YFSETQ. The CDR3 region is CASSLAGQEAYEQYF. CDR3 bases: TGCGCCAGCAGCTTGGCCGGGCAGGAAGCCTACGAGCAGTACTTC.